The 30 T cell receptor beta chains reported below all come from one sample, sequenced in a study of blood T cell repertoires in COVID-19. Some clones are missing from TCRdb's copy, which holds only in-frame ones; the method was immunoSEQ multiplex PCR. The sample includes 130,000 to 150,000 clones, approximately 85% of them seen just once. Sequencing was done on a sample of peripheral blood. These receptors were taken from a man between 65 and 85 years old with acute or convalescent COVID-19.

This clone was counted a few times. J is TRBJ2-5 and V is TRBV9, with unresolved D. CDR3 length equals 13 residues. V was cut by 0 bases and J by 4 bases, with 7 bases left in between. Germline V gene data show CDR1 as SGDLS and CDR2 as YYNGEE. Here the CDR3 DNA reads TGTGCCAGCAGCGTAGCTTTTTCAGAGACCCAGTACTTC. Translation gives CASSVAFSETQYF.

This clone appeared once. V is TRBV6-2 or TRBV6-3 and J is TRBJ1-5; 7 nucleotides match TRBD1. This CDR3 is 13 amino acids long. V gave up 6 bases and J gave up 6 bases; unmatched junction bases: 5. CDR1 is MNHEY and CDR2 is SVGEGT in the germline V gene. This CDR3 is CASSPRGSQPQHF. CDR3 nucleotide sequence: TGTGCCAGCAGCCCCAGGGGGAGTCAGCCCCAGCATTTT.

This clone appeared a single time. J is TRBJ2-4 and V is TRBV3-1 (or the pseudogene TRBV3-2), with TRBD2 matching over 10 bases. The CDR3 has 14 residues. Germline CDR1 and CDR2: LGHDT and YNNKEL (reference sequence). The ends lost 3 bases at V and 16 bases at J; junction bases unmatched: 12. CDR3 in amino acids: CASSQRNSGGSPYF. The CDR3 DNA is TGTGCCAGCAGCCAGAGAAATAGCGGGGGGTCCCCTTACTTC.

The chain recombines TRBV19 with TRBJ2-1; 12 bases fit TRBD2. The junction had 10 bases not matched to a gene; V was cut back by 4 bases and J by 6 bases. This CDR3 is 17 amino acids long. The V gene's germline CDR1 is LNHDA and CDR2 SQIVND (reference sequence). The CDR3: CASSSRRLAGEVNEQFF. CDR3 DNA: TGTGCCAGTAGTAGCCGAAGACTAGCGGGAGAGGTCAATGAGCAGTTCTTC.

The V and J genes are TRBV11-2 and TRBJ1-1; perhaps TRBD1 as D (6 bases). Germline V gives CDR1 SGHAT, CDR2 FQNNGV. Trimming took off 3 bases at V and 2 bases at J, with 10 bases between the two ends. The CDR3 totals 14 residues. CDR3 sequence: CASSFSGVNTEAFF. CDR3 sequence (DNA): TGTGCCAGCAGCTTCTCAGGGGTAAACACTGAAGCTTTCTTT.

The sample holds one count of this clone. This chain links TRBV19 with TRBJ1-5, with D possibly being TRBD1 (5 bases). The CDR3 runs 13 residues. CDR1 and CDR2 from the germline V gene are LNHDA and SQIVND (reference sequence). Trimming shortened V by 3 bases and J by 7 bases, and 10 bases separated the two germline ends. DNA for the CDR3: TGTGCCAGTAGTATTCAGGGAAGGCAGCCCCAGCATTTT. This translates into CASSIQGRQPQHF.

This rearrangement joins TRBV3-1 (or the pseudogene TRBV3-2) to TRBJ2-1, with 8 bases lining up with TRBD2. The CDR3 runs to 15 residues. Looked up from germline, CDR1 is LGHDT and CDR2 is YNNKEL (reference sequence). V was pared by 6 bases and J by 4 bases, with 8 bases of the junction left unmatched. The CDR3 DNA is TGTGCCAGCAGGTCGATAGCGGGGTCTTACAATGAGCAGTTCTTC. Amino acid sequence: CASRSIAGSYNEQFF.

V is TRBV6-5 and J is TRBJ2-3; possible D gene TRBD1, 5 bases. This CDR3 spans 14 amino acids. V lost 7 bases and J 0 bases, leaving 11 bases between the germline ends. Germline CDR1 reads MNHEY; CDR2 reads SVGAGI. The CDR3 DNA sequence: TGTGCCAGCATGCCAGGGCCGAGCACAGATACGCAGTATTTT. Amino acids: CASMPGPSTDTQYF.

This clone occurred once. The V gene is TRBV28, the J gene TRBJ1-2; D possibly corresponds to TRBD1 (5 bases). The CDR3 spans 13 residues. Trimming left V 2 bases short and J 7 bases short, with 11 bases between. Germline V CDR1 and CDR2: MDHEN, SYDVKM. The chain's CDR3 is CASSLDSVVGYTF. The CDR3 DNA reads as TGTGCCAGCAGTTTAGACAGTGTGGTTGGCTACACCTTC.

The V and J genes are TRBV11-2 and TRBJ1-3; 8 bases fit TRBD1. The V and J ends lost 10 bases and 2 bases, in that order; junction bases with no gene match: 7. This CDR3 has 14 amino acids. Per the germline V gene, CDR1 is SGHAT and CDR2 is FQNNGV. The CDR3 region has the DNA TGTGCCACCCTGGGACAGGTGGCTGGAAACACCATATATTTT. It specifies CATLGQVAGNTIYF.

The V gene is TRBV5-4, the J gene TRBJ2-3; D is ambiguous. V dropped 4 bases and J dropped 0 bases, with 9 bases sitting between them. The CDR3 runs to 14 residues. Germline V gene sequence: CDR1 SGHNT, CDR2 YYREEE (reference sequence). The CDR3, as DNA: TGTGCCAGCAGCGCCACCGGGAGCACAGATACGCAGTATTTT. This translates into CASSATGSTDTQYF.

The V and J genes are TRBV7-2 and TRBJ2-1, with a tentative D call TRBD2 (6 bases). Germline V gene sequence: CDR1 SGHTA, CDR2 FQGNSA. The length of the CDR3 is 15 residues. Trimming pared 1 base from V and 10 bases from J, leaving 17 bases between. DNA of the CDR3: TGTGCCAGCAGCTTAGAGTCGGCTAGCGCCTCGGAGCAGTTCTTC. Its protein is CASSLESASASEQFF.

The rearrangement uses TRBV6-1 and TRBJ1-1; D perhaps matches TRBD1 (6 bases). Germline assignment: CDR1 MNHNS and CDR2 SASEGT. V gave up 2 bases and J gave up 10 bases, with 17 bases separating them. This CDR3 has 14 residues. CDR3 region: CASSESGRGRVAFF. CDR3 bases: TGTGCCAGCAGTGAATCGGGCAGGGGAAGAGTAGCTTTCTTT.

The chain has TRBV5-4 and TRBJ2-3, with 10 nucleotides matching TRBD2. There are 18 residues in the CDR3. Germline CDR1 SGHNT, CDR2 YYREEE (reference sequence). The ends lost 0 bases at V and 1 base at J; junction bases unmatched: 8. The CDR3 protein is CASSLEGSGGIGTDTQYF. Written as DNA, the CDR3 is TGTGCCAGCAGCTTGGAGGGTAGCGGGGGGATTGGCACAGATACGCAGTATTTT.

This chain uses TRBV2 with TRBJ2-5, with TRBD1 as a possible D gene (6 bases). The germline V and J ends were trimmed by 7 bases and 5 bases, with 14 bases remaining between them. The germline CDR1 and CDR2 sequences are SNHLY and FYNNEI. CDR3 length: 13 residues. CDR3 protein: CASNQGQGETQYF. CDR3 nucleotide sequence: TGTGCCAGCAACCAGGGGCAGGGGGAGACCCAGTACTTC.

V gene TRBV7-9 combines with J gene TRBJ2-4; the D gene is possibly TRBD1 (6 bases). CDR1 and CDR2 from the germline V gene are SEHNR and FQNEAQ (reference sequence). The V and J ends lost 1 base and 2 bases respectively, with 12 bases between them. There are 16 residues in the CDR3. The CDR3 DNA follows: TGTGCCAGCAGCTTAGTCGGACAGACCTCCAAAAACATTCAGTACTTC. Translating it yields CASSLVGQTSKNIQYF. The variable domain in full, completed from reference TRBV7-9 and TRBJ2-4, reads DTGVSQNPRHKITKRGQNVTFRCDPISEHNRLYWYRQTLGQGPEFLTYFQNEAQLEKSRLLSDRFSAERPKGSFSTLEIQRTEQGDSAMYLCASSLVGQTSKNIQYFGAGTRLSVL.

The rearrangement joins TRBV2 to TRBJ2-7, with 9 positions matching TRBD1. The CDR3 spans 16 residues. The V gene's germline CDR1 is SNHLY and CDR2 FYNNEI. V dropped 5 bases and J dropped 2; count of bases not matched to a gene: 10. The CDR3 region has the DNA TGTGCCAGCAGTTCCGGGACAGGGAGAGGCCCCTACGAGCAGTACTTC. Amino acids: CASSSGTGRGPYEQYF.

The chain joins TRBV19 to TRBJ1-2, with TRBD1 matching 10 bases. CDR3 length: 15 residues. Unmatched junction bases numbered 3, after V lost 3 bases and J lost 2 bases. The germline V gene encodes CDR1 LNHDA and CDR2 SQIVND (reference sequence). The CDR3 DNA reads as TGTGCCAGTAGTATGGGGACAGGGGCGAACTATGGCTACACCTTC. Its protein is CASSMGTGANYGYTF. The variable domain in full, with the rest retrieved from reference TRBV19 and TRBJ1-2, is DGGITQSPKYLFRKEGQNVTLSCEQNLNHDAMYWYRQDPGQGLRLIYYSQIVNDFQKGDIAEGYSVSREKKESFPLTVTSAQKNPTAFYLCASSMGTGANYGYTFGSGTRLTVV.

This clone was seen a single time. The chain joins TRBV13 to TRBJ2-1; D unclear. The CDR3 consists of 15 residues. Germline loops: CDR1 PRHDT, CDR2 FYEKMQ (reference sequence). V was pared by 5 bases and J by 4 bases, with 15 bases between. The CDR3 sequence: CASSRIGGPYNEQFF. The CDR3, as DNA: TGTGCCAGCAGCCGTATTGGCGGCCCTTACAATGAGCAGTTCTTC. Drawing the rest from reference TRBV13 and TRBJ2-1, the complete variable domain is AAGVIQSPRHLIKEKRETATLKCYPIPRHDTVYWYQQGPGQDPQFLISFYEKMQSDKGSIPDRFSAQQFSDYHSELNMSSLELGDSALYFCASSRIGGPYNEQFFGPGTRLTVL.

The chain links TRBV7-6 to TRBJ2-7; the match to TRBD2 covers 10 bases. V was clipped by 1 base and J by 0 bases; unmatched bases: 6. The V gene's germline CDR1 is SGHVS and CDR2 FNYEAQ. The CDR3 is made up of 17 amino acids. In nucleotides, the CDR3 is TGTGCCAGCAGCTTAGGGCCACTAGCGGGGTTCTCCTACGAGCAGTACTTC. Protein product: CASSLGPLAGFSYEQYF. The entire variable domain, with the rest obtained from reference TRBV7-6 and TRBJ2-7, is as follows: GAGVSQSPRYKVTKRGQDVALRCDPISGHVSLYWYRQALGQGPEFLTYFNYEAQQDKSGLPNDRFSAERPEGSISTLTIQRTEQRDSAMYRCASSLGPLAGFSYEQYFGPGTRLTVT.

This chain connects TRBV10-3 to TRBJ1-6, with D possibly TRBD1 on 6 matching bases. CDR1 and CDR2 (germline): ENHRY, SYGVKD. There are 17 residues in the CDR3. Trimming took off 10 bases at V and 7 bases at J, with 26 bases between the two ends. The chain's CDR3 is CATYNRDTVGPNSPLHF. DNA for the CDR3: TGTGCCACATATAACCGGGACACGGTAGGTCCAAATTCACCCCTCCACTTT.

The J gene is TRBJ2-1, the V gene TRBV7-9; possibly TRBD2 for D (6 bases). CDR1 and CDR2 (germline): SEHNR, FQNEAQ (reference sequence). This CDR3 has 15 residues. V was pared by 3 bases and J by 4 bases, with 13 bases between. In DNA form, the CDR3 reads TGTGCCAGCAGCTTGGCGGGACGCGGATACAATGAGCAGTTCTTC. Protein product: CASSLAGRGYNEQFF.

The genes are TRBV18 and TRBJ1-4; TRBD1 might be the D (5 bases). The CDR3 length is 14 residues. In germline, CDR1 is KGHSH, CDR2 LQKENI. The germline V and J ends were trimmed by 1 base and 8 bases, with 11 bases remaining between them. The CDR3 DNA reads TGTGCCAGCTCACCACTAGGGGAGGAAGAAAAACTGTTTTTT. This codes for CASSPLGEEEKLFF.

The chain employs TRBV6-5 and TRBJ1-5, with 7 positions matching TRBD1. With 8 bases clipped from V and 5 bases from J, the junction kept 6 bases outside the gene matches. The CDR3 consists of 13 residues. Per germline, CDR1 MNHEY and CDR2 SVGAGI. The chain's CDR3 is CASHRTGDQPQHF. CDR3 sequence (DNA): TGTGCCAGCCATCGGACAGGCGATCAGCCCCAGCATTTT.

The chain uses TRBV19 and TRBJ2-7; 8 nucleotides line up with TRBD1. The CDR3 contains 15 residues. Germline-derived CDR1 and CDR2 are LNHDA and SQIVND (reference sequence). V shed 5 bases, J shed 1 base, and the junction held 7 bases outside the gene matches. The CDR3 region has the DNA TGTGCCAGTAGTCGGCCAGGGGGCGCGTCCTACGAGCAGTACTTC. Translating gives CASSRPGGASYEQYF.

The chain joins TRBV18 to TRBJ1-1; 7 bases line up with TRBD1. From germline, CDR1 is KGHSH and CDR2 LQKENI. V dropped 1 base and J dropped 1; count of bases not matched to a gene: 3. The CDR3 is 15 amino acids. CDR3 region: CASSPRQGPNTEAFF. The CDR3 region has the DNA TGTGCCAGCTCACCACGACAGGGACCGAACACTGAAGCTTTCTTT.

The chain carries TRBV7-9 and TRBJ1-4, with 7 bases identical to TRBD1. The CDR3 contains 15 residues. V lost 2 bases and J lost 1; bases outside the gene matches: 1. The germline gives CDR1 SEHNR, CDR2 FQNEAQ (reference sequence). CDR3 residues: CASSLTGVTNEKLFF. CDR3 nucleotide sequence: TGTGCCAGCAGCTTAACAGGGGTAACTAATGAAAAACTGTTTTTT.

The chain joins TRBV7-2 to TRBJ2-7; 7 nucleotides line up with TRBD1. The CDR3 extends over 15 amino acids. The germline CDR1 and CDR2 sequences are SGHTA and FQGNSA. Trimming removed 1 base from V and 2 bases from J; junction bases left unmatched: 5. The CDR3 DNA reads TGTGCCAGCAGCTTAGGACAGGGTGGCACCTACGAGCAGTACTTC. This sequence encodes CASSLGQGGTYEQYF.

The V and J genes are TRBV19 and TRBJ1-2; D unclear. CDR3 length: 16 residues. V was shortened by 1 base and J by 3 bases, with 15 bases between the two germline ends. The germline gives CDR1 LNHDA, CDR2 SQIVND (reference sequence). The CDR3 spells CASSIVAARGYYGYTF. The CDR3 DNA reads TGTGCCAGTAGTATAGTGGCAGCCCGGGGATACTATGGCTACACCTTC.

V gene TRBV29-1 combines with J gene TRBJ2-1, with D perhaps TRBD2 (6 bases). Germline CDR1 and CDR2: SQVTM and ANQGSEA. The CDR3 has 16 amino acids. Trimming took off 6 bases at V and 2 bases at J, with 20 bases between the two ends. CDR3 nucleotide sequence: TGCAGCGTGAAAAAGGGACTGGGAGATCCCTACAATGAGCAGTTCTTC. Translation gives CSVKKGLGDPYNEQFF.